This entry describes one TCR beta chain. Its antigen is not identified. Germline assignment: CDR1 SGHTA and CDR2 FQGNSA. This CDR3 comprises 15 residues. The record originates from a study of monozygotic twins with inflammatory bowel disease. TCRdb re-called the 5' RACE reads; one entry per CDR3 protein, DNA not given. The sample includes roughly 300,000 distinct CDR3 sequences. Study-wide points: It was in IBD patients that TCRbeta diversity (inverse Simpson) was lower than in healthy co-twins.

Sequences were obtained from blood. The chain is built from TRBV7-2 and TRBJ2-1; there is no DNA to check the TCRdb D call of TRBD2. This TCR derives from a human donor with ulcerative colitis or Crohn's disease, or a healthy co-twin of an affected twin (not recorded which). CDR3 protein: CASSTILDTSNEQFF.